This T cell receptor (beta chain) came from a study of spatial heterogeneity in lung cancer. The V gene's germline CDR1 is LNHDA and CDR2 SQIVND (reference sequence). V shed 5 bases and J shed 0 bases, with 14 bases lying between them. The CDR3 is 16 amino acids. The time point is: sample taken at primary tumor resection. In each case, whole RNA from tumor, nontumor lung or frozen PBMC was sequenced unsorted. Study findings and constraints: Expanded intratumoral alpha and beta TCR counts tracked tumor mutation counts.

This clonotype was detected many times. Antigen: not known. This beta chain turned up in a library designed for alpha chains; as an off-target read, its abundance says little. TCRdb called the 5' RACE reads again in MiXCR, with one record for every CDR3 protein. The table records 13,000 to 15,000 distinct CDR3 sequences, 4% to 5% of them present only once. The origin of this receptor is a female donor with early-stage non-small cell lung cancer. V and J are TRBV19 and TRBJ2-1, with D uncertain. Sequenced material: lung tumor tissue, taken at surgery. CDR3 region: CASSSQTISSYNEQFF. The DNA of the CDR3 is TGTGCCAGTAGTTCCCAGACAATTAGCTCCTACAATGAGCAGTTCTTC. Filled out from reference TRBV19 and TRBJ2-1, the complete variable domain reads DGGITQSPKYLFRKEGQNVTLSCEQNLNHDAMYWYRQDPGQGLRLIYYSQIVNDFQKGDIAEGYSVSREKKESFPLTVTSAQKNPTAFYLCASSSQTISSYNEQFFGPGTRLTVL.